These T cell receptor beta chains were read from a single sample in a study of blood T cells in healthy people across ages. TCRdb reanalysed the 5' RACE reads using MiXCR and keeps one entry per CDR3 protein. The data contain some 1,800,000 distinct CDR3 sequences, about 39% of them singletons. The source material was blood. These receptors were obtained from a human donor in good health. Both conserved end residues are part of each CDR3. Fields, in order: V gene, J gene, D gene, CDR3 DNA, CDR3 protein. A D gene is named only where the DNA matches it firmly.

v_call: TRBV4-1
j_call: TRBJ1-1
d_call: NA
cdr3_nt: TGCGCCAGCAGCCAAGACCCGGTCGCGTTGACTGAAGCTTTCTTT
cdr3_aa: CASSQDPVALTEAFF

v_call: TRBV27
j_call: TRBJ2-1
d_call: NA
cdr3_nt: TGTGCCAGTGGACAGGGACTAGTCAATGAGCAGTTCTTC
cdr3_aa: CASGQGLVNEQFF

v_call: TRBV4-1
j_call: TRBJ1-2
d_call: NA
cdr3_nt: TGCGCCAGCAGCCAACTTAGGCAGAGTGATACCAACTATGGCTACACCTTC
cdr3_aa: CASSQLRQSDTNYGYTF

v_call: TRBV4-1
j_call: TRBJ1-1
d_call: NA
cdr3_nt: TGCGCCAGCAGCCAAGATCCGTTGTGGGGGACTGAAGCTTTCTTT
cdr3_aa: CASSQDPLWGTEAFF

v_call: TRBV15
j_call: TRBJ2-2
d_call: NA
cdr3_nt: TGTGCCACCAGCAGCAAGGGGACGAACACCGGGGAGCTGTTTTTT
cdr3_aa: CATSSKGTNTGELFF

v_call: TRBV3-1
j_call: TRBJ2-7
d_call: TRBD2
cdr3_nt: TGTGCCAGCAGCCTCTTAGCGGGTGACACCTACGAGCAGTACTTC
cdr3_aa: CASSLLAGDTYEQYF

v_call: TRBV12-3/TRBV12-4
j_call: TRBJ1-2
d_call: NA
cdr3_nt: TGTGCCAGCAGTTTGGGGAACAGGGTATCCAGAGGCTACACCTTC
cdr3_aa: CASSLGNRVSRGYTF

v_call: TRBV6-1
j_call: TRBJ2-7
d_call: TRBD1
cdr3_nt: TGTGCCAGCACCGTGGACAGGGCTTCCTACGAGCAGTACTTC
cdr3_aa: CASTVDRASYEQYF

v_call: TRBV6-2/TRBV6-3
j_call: TRBJ2-2
d_call: TRBD1
cdr3_nt: TGTGCCAGCAGTTACCACCCAGGGGGCGGTCATACCGGGGAGCTGTTTTTT
cdr3_aa: CASSYHPGGGHTGELFF

v_call: TRBV7-2
j_call: TRBJ1-1
d_call: NA
cdr3_nt: TGTGCCAGCAGCTTACACCATGTGGGGTCTGAAGCTTTCTTT
cdr3_aa: CASSLHHVGSEAFF